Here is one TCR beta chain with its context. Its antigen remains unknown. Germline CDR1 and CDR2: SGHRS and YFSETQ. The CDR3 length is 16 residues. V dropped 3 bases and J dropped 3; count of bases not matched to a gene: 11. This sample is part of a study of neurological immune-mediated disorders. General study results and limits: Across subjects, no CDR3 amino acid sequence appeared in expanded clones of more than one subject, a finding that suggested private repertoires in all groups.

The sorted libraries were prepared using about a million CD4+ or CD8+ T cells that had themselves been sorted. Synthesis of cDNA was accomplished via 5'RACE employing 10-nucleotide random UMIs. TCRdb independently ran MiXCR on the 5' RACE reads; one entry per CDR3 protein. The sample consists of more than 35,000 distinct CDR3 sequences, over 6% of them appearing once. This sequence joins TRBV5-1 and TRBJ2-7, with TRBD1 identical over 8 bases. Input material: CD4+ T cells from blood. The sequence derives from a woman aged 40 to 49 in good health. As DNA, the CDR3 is TGCGCCAGCAGCTATGGGACAGGATCATCGAGCTACGAGCAGTACTTC. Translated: CASSYGTGSSSYEQYF.